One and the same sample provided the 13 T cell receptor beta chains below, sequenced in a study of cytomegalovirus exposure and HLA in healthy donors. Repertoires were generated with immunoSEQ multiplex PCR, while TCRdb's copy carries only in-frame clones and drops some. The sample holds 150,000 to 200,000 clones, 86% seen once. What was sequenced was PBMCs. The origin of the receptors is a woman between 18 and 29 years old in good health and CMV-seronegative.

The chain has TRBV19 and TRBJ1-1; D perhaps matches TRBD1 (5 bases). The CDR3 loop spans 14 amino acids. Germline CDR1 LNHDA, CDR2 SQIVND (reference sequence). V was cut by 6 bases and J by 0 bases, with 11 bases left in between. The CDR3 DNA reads TGTGCCAGTAGGGGGGGGACGGTGAACACTGAAGCTTTCTTT. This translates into CASRGGTVNTEAFF.

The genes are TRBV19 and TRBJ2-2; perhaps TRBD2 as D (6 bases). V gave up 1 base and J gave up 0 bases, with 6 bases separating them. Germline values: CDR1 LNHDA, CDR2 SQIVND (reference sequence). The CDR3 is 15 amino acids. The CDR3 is CASSIGGTNTGELFF. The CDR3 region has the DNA TGTGCCAGTAGTATAGGCGGGACGAACACCGGGGAGCTGTTTTTT. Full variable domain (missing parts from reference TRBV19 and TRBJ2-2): DGGITQSPKYLFRKEGQNVTLSCEQNLNHDAMYWYRQDPGQGLRLIYYSQIVNDFQKGDIAEGYSVSREKKESFPLTVTSAQKNPTAFYLCASSIGGTNTGELFFGEGSRLTVL.

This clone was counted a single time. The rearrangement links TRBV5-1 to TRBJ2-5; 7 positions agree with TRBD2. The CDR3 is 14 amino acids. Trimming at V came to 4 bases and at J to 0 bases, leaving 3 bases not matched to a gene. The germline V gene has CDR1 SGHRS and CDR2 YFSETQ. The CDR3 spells CASSPGLDQETQYF. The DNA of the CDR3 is TGCGCCAGCAGCCCAGGACTAGACCAAGAGACCCAGTACTTC.

CDR3 nucleotides: TGTGCCAGCAGTTTCAGTTGGGCGACTGGGGCTACAGATACGCAGTATTTT. This codes for CASSFSWATGATDTQYF. The chain couples TRBV27 to TRBJ2-3; maybe TRBD1 (5 bases). V dropped 3 bases and J dropped 3 bases, with 19 bases sitting between them. The CDR3 spans 17 residues. CDR1 is MNHEY and CDR2 is SMNVEV in the germline V gene (reference sequence).

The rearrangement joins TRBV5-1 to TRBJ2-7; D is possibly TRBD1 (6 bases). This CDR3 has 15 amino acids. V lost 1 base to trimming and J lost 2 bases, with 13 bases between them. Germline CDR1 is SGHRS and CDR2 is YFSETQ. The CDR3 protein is CASSLTGQPTYEQYF. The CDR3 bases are TGCGCCAGCAGCTTGACGGGACAACCAACCTACGAGCAGTACTTC. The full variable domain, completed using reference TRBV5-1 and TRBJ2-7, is KAGVTQTPRYLIKTRGQQVTLSCSPISGHRSVSWYQQTPGQGLQFLFEYFSETQRNKGNFPGRFSGRQFSNSRSEMNVSTLELGDSALYLCASSLTGQPTYEQYFGPGTRLTVT.

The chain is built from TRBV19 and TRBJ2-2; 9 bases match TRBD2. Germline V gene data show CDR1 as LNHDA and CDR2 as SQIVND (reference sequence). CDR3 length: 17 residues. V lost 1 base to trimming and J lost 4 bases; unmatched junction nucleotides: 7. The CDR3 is CASSIGGAGGITGELFF. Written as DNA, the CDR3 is TGTGCCAGTAGTATAGGAGGAGCGGGGGGAATCACCGGGGAGCTGTTTTTT.

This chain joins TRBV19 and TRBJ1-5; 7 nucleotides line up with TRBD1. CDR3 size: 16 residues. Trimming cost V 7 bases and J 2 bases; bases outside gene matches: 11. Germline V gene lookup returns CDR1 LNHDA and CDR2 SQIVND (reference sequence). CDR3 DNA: TGTGCCAGTATCAGGGGGGCAGGAGAAGGCAATCAGCCCCAGCATTTT. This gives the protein CASIRGAGEGNQPQHF.

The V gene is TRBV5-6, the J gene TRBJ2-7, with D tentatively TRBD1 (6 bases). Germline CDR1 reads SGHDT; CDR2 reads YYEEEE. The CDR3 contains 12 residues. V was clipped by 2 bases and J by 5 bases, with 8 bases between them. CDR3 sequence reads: CASSLGTNEQYF. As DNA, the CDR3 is TGTGCCAGCAGCTTAGGGACAAACGAGCAGTACTTC.

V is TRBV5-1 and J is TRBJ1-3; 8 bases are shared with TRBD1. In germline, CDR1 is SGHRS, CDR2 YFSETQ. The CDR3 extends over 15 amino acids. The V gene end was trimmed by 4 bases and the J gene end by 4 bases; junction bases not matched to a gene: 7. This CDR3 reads CASSQTTGVGNTIYF. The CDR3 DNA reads TGCGCCAGCAGCCAGACGACAGGGGTCGGAAACACCATATATTTT.

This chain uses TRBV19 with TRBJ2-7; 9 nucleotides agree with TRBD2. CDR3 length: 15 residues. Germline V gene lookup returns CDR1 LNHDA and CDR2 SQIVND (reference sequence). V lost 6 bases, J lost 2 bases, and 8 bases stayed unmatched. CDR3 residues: CASSSNAGGPYEQYF. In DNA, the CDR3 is TGTGCCAGTAGCAGTAACGCGGGAGGGCCCTACGAGCAGTACTTC.

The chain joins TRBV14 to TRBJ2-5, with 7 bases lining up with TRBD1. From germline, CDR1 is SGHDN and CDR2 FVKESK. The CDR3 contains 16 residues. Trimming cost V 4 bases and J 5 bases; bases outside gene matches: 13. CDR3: CASSLAYRGYAETQYF. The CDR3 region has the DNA TGTGCCAGCAGCCTCGCTTACAGGGGTTATGCGGAGACCCAGTACTTC. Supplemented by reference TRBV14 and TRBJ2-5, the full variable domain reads EAGVTQFPSHSVIEKGQTVTLRCDPISGHDNLYWYRRVMGKEIKFLLHFVKESKQDESGMPNNRFLAERTGGTYSTLKVQPAELEDSGVYFCASSLAYRGYAETQYFGPGTRLLVL.

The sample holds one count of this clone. The CDR3 sequence: CASSSQTPMNTEAFF. DNA of the CDR3: TGCGCCAGCAGCTCACAGACACCAATGAACACTGAAGCTTTCTTT. The chain joins TRBV5-1 to TRBJ1-1; no clear D. The germline gives CDR1 SGHRS, CDR2 YFSETQ. The ends were cut back, 3 bases at V and 0 bases at J, with 12 bases in the middle. There are 15 residues in the CDR3.

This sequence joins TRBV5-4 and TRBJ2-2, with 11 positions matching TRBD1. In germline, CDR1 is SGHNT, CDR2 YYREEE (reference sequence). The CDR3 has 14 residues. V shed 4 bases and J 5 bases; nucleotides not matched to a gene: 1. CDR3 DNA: TGTGCCAGCAGCCGGGACAGGGGGACCGGGGAGCTGTTTTTT. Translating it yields CASSRDRGTGELFF.